This T cell receptor beta chain was retrieved from a study of T cell repertoires in cytomegalovirus infection. For the study at large: Through public TCR beta signatures, both CMV infection and matching HLA type were indicated. General observations from the study: Accumulated public TCR beta family frequency recognized individuals carrying CMV together with the relevant HLA. The response measured ex vivo was dominated by TCR beta clonotypes (HLA-C-restricted and CMV-specific).

Worth noting for this clonotype: The antigen is not known.

From germline, CDR1 is SGHVS and CDR2 FNYEAQ. V dropped 2 bases and J dropped 0 bases, with 12 bases sitting between them. The CDR3 loop spans 16 amino acids. TCRdb reanalysed the reads using MiXCR and keeps one entry per CDR3 protein. The sample lists 150,000 to 200,000 distinct CDR3 sequences; 25% to 30% were seen once. The material sequenced was PBMCs. This receptor was taken from a human donor in good health (CMV status not recorded). Some clones in this sample may be carry-over from other donors' samples. The J gene is TRBJ2-3, the V gene TRBV7-6, with D uncertain. CDR3 amino acids: CASSLTTTASTDTQYF. The CDR3 coding sequence is TGTGCCAGCAGCTTAACCACGACGGCTAGCACAGATACGCAGTATTTT.